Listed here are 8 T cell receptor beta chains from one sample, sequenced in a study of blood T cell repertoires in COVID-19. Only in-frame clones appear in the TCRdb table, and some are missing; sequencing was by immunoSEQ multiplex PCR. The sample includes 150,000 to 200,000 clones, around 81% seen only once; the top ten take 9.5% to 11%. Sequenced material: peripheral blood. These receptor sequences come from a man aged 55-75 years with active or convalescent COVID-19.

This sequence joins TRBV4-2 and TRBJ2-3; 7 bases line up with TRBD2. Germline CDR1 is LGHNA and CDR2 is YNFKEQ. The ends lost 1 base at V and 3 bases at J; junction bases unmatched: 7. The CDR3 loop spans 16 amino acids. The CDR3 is CASSQGLAGGTDTQYF. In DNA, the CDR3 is TGTGCCAGCAGCCAAGGATTAGCGGGTGGAACAGATACGCAGTATTTT.

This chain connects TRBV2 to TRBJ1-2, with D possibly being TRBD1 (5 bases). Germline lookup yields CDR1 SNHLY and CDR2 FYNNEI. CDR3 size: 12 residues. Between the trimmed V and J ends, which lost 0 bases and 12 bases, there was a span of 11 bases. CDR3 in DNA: TGTGCCAGCAGTGAAGCTCCAGGGTCGAACACCTTC. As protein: CASSEAPGSNTF.

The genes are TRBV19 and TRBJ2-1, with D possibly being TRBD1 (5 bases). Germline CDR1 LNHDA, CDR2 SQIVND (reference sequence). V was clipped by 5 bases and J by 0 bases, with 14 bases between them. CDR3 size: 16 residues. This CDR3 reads CASSPRGDRSYNEQFF. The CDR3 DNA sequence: TGTGCCAGTAGTCCTAGGGGTGACCGCTCCTACAATGAGCAGTTCTTC.

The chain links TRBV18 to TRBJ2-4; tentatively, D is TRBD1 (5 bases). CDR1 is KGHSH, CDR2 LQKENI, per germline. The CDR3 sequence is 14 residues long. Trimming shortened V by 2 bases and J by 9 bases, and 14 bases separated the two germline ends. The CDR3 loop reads CASSPSQDSSIQYF. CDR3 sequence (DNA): TGTGCCAGCTCACCATCGCAAGACAGTAGCATTCAGTACTTC.

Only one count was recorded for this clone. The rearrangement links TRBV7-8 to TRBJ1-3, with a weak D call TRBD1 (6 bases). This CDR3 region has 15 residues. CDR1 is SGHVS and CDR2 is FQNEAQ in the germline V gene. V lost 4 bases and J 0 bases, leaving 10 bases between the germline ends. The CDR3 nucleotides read TGTGCCAGCAGCTCCGACAGGAGCTCTGGAAACACCATATATTTT. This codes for CASSSDRSSGNTIYF.

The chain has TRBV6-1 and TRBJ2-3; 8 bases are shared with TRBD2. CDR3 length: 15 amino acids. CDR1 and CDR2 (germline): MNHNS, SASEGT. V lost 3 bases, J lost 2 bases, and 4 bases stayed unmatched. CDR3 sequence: CASSDWRGVTDTQYF. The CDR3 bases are TGTGCCAGCAGTGATTGGCGGGGGGTCACAGATACGCAGTATTTT.

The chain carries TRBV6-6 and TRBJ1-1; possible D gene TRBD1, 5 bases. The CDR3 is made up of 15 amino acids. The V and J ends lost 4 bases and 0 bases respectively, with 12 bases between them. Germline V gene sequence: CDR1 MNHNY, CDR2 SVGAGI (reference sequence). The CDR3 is CASSSSGSMNTEAFF. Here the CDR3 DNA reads TGTGCCAGCAGTTCATCAGGGTCCATGAACACTGAAGCTTTCTTT.

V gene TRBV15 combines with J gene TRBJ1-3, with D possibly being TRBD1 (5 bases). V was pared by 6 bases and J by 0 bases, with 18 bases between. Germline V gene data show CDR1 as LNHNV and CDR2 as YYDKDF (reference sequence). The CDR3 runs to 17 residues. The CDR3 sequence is CATSRGHSGLSGNTIYF. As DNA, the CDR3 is TGTGCCACCAGTCGCGGACACAGTGGGCTCTCTGGAAACACCATATATTTT.